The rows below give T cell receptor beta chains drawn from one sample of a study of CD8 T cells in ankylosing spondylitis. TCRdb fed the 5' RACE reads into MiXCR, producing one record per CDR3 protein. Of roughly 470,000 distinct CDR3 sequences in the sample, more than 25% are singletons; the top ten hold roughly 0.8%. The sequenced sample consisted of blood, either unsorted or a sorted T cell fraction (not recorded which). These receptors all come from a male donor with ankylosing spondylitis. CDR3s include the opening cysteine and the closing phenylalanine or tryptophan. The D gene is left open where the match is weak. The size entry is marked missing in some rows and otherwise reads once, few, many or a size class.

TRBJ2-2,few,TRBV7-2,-,CASSFQETGTGELFF,TGTGCCAGCAGCTTCCAAGAAACGGGCACCGGGGAGCTGTTTTTT
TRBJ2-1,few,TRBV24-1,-,CATSESAISSYNEQFF,TGTGCCACCAGTGAATCCGCGATAAGCTCCTACAATGAGCAGTTCTTC
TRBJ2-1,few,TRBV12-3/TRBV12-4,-,CASALAESSKNEQFF,TGTGCCAGCGCCTTGGCGGAGTCCTCTAAGAATGAGCAGTTCTTC
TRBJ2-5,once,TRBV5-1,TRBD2,CASSLNGGSYQETQYF,TGCGCCAGCAGCCTTAATGGCGGGAGTTACCAAGAGACCCAGTACTTC
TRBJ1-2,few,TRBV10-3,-,CAISEQTSTGYTF,TGTGCCATCAGTGAGCAGACTTCAACTGGCTACACCTTC
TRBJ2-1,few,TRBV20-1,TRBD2,CSARTSEGMWQFF,TGCAGTGCTCGGACTAGCGAGGGGATGTGGCAGTTCTTC
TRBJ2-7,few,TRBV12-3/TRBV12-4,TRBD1,CASSMTGGPYEQYF,TGTGCCAGCAGTATGACAGGGGGCCCCTACGAGCAGTACTTC
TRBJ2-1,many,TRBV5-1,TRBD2,CASSLSSGSGRASNEQFF,TGCGCCAGCAGCTTGTCATCAGGTAGCGGGAGGGCGTCGAATGAGCAGTTCTTC
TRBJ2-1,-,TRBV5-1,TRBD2,CASSPRTSGSGNEQFF,TGCGCCAGCAGCCCCAGGACTAGCGGGAGTGGCAATGAGCAGTTCTTC
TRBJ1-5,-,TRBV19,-,CASSIKGSTGQPQHF,TGTGCCAGTAGTATCAAAGGGTCGACAGGACAGCCCCAGCATTTT
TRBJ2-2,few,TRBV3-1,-,CASSQSWDDTGELFF,TGTGCCAGCAGCCAATCCTGGGACGACACCGGGGAGCTGTTTTTT
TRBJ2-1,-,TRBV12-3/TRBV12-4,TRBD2,CASSPPLAGVIDNEQFF,TGTGCCAGCAGTCCACCACTAGCGGGAGTTATAGACAATGAGCAGTTCTTC
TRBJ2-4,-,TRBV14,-,CASSGSGGNIQYF,TGTGCCAGCAGCGGGAGTGGCGGAAACATTCAGTACTTC
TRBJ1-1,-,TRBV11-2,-,CASSSTALNLEAFF,TGTGCCAGCAGCTCGACAGCTCTAAATCTTGAAGCTTTCTTT
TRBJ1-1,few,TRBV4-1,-,CASSRSTGPEAEAFF,TGCGCCAGCAGCCGCTCGACCGGACCCGAGGCTGAAGCTTTCTTT
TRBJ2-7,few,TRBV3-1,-,CASSPGPGVYEQYF,TGTGCCAGCAGCCCGGGGCCCGGCGTCTACGAGCAGTACTTC
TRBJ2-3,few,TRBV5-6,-,CASSLEDRYATDTQYF,TGTGCCAGCAGCTTGGAGGACAGATATGCCACAGATACGCAGTATTTT
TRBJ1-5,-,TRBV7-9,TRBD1,CASSSTGGYQPQHF,TGTGCCAGCAGCTCGACAGGGGGCTATCAGCCCCAGCATTTT
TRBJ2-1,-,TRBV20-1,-,CSARDPLRSSYNEQFF,TGCAGTGCTAGAGATCCCCTCCGGAGCTCCTACAATGAGCAGTTCTTC
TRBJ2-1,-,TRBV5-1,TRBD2,CASSLRGRASYNEQFF,TGCGCCAGCAGCTTGCGCGGGAGGGCCTCCTACAATGAGCAGTTCTTC
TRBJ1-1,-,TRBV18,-,CASSPGLNTEAFF,TGTGCCAGCAGTCCGGGGCTGAACACTGAAGCTTTCTTT
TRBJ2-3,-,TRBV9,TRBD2,CASSSLLAGGPDTQYF,TGTGCCAGCAGCTCCCTCCTAGCGGGAGGGCCGGATACGCAGTATTTT